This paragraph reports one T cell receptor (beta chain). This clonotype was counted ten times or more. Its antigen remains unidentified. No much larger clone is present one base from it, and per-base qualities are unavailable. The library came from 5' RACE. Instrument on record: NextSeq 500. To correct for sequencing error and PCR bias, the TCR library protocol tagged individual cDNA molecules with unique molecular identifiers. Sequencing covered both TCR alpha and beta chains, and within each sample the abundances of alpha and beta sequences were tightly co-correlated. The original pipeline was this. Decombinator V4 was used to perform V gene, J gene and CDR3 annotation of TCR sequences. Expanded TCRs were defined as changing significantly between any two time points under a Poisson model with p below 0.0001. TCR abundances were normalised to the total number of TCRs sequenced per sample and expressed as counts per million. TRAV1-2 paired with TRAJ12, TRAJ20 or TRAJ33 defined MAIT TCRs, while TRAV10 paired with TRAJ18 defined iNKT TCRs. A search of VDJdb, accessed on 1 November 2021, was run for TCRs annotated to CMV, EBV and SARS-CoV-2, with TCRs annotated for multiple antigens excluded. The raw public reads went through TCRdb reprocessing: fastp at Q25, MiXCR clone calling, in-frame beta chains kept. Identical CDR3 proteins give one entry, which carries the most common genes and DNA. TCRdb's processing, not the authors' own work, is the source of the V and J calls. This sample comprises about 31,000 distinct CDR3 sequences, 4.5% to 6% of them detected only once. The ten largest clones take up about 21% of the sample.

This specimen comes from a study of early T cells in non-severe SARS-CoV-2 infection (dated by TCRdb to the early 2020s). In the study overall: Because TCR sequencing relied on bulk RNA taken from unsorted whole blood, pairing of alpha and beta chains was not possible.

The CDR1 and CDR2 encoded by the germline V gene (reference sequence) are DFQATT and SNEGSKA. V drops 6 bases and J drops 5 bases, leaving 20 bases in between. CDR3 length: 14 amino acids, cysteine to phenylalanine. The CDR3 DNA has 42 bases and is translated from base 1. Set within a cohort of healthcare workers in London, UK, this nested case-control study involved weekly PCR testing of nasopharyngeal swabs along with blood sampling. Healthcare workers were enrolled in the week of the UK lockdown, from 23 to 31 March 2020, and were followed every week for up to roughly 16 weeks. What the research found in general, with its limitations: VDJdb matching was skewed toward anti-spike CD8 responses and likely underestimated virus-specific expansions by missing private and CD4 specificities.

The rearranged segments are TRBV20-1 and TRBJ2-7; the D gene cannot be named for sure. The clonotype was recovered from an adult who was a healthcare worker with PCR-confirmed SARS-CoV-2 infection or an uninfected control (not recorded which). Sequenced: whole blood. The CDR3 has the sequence CSAPALGLSNEQYF. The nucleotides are TGCAGTGCCCCAGCCCTAGGTCTTTCGAACGAGCAGTACTTC.